This paragraph covers one T cell receptor beta chain sequence. Antigen: not known. The time point denotes: persistent/refractory GD, antithyroid drugs over 5 years with positive TRAb. PBMC RNA served as the TCR library source. Germline CDR1 is MDHEN and CDR2 is SYDVKM. The CDR3 extends over 13 amino acids. Trimming removed 4 bases from V and 7 bases from J, with 13 bases in between. This sample is drawn from a study of regulatory T cells in long-lasting Graves disease. Overall study results and limits: It was in persistent disease that TRBV28, TRBJ1-2 and TRBJ2-5 were favored. The study found persistent patients shared more public clonotypes (roughly 2,500) than new patients (approximately 970).

Sequencing libraries for TCR beta were prepared with iRepertoire HTBI primers and Arm-PCR of CDR3 regions. Each CDR3 protein is one row after TCRdb ran MiXCR on the multiplex PCR reads. The sample includes roughly 500,000 distinct CDR3 sequences, roughly 21% seen only once; the top ten take roughly 7.1%. The TCR was taken from a female donor with Graves disease. The material sequenced was peripheral blood mononuclear cells (PBMCs), taken when the disease was refractory, from a patient treated with antithyroid drugs. The chain couples TRBV28 to TRBJ1-1; unclear D gene. CDR3 DNA: TGTGCCAGCAGTTGGGGTCAAGGTTTTGAAGCTTTCTTT. Translating it yields CASSWGQGFEAFF.